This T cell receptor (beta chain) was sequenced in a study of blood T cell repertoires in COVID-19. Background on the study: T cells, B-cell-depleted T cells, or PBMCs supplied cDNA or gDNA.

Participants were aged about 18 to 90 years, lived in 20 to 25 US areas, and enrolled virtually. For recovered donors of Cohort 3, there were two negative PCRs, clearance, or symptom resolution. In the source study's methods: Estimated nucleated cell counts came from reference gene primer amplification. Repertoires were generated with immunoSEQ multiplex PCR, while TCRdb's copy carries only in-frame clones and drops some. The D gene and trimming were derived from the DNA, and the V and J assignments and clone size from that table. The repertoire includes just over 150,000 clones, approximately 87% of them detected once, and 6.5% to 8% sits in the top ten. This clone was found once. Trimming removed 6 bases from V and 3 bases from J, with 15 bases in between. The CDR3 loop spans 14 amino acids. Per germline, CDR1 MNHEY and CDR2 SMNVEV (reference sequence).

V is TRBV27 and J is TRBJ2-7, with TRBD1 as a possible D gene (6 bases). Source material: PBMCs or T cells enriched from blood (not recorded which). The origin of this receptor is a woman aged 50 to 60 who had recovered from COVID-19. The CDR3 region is CASSQGSLYYEQYF. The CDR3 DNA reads TGTGCCAGCAGCCAGGGGTCACTCTACTACGAGCAGTACTTC.